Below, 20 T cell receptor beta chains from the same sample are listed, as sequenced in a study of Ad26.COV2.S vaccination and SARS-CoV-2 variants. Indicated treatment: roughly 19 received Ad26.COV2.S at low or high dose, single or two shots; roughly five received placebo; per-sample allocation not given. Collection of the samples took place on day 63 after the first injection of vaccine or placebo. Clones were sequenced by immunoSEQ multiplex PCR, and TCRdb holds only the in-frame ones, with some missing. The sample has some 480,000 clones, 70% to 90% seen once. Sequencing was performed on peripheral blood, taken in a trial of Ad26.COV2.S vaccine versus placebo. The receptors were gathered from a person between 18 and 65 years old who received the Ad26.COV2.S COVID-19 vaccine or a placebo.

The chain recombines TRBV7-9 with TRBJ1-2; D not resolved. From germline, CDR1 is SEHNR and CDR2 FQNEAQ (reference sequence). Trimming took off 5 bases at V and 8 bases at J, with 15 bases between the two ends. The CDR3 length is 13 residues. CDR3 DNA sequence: TGTGCCAGCAGCGTACAGCAGATTCGGGGCTACACCTTC. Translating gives CASSVQQIRGYTF.

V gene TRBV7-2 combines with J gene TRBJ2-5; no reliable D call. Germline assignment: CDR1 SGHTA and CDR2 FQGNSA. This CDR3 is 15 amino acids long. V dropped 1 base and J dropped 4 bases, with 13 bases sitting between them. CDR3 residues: CASSLVSSPGETQYF. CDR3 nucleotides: TGTGCCAGCAGCTTAGTCAGTAGCCCCGGAGAGACCCAGTACTTC.

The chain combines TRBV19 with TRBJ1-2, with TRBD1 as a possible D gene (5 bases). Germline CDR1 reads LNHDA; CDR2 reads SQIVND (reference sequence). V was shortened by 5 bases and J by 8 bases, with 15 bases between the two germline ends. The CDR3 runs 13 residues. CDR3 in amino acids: CASSPPQGGGYTF. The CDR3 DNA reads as TGTGCCAGTAGTCCTCCCCAGGGTGGCGGCTACACCTTC.

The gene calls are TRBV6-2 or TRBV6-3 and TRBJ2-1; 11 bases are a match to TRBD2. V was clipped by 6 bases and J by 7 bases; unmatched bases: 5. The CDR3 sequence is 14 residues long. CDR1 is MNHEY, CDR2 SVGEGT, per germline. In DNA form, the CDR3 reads TGTGCCAGCAGCCGACTAGCGGGACTTAATGAGCAGTTCTTC. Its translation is CASSRLAGLNEQFF.

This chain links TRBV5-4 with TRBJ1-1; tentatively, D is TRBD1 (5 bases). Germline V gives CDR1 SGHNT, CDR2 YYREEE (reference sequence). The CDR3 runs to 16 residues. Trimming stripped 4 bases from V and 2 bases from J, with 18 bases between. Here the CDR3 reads CASSRWGRGPNTEAFF. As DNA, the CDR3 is TGTGCCAGCAGCCGTTGGGGTAGGGGTCCAAACACTGAAGCTTTCTTT.

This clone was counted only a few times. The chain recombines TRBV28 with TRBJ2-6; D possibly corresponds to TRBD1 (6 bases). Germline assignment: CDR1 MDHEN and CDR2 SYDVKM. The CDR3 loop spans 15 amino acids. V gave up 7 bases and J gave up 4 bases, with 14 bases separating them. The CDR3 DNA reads TGTGCCAGCAATCAGGGGATGAGGGGGGCCAACGTCCTGACTTTC. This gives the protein CASNQGMRGANVLTF.

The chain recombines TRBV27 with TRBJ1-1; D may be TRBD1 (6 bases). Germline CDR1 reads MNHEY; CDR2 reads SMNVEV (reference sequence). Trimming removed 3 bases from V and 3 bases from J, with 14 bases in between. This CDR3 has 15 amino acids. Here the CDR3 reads CASSFRTGTYTEAFF. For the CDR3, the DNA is TGTGCCAGCAGTTTCCGAACAGGGACCTACACTGAAGCTTTCTTT.

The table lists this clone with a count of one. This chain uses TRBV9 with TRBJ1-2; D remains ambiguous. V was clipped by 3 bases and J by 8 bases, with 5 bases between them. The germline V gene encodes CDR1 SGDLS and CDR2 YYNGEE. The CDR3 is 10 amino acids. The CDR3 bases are TGTGCCAGCAGCGGGGCGGGCTACACCTTC. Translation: CASSGAGYTF.

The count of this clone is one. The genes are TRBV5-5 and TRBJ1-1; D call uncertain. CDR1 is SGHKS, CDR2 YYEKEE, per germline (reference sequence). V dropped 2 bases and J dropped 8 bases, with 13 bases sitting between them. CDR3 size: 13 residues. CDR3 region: CASSFLLVSEAFF. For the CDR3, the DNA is TGTGCCAGCAGCTTTTTACTGGTTAGCGAAGCTTTCTTT.

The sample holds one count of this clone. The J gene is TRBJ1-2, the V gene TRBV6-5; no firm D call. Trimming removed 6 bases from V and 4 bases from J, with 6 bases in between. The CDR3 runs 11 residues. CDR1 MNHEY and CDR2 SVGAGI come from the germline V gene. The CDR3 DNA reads TGTGCCAGCAGCCATCTCTATGGCTACACCTTC. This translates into CASSHLYGYTF.

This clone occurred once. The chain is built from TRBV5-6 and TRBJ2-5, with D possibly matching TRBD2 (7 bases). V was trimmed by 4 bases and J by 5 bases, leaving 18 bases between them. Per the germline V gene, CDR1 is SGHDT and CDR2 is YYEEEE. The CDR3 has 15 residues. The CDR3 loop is CASSRGGGGVETQYF. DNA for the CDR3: TGTGCCAGCAGCCGGGGCGGGGGCGGCGTGGAGACCCAGTACTTC.

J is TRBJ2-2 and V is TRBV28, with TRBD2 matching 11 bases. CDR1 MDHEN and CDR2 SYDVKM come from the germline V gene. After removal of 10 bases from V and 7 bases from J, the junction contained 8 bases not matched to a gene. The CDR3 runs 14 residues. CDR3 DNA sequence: TGTGCCACCAACCTTAGCGGGAGGGACGGGGAGCTGTTTTTT. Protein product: CATNLSGRDGELFF.

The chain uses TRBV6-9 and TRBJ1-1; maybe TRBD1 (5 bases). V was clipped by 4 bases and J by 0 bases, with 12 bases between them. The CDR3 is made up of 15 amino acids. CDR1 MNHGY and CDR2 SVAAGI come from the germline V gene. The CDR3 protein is CASSSPTAMNTEAFF. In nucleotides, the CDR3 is TGTGCCAGCAGTTCCCCGACAGCCATGAACACTGAAGCTTTCTTT.

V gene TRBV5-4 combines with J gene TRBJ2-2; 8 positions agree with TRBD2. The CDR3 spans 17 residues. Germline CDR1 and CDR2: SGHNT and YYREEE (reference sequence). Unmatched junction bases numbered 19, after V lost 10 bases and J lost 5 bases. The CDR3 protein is CAGRRLAGSGGTGELFF. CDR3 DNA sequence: TGTGCCGGGCGGCGGCTAGCGGGCTCCGGAGGAACCGGGGAGCTGTTTTTT. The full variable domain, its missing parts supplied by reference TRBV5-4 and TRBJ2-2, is ETGVTQSPTHLIKTRGQQVTLRCSSQSGHNTVSWYQQALGQGPQFIFQYYREEENGRGNFPPRFSGLQFPNYSSELNVNALELDDSALYLCAGRRLAGSGGTGELFFGEGSRLTVL.

This CDR3 is CASSVGLVMDTQYF. The CDR3 nucleotides read TGTGCCAGCAGCGTAGGCTTGGTGATGGATACGCAGTATTTT. The chain uses TRBV9 and TRBJ2-3; no clear D gene. Germline V lookup: CDR1 SGDLS, CDR2 YYNGEE. V dropped 0 bases and J dropped 6 bases, with 11 bases sitting between them. This CDR3 contains 14 residues.

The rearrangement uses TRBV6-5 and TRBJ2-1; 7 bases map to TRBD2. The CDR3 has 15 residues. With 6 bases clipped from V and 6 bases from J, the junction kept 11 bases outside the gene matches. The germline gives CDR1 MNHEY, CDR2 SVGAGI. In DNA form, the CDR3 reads TGTGCCAGCAGGGACCTAGCGGAGTGGCGCAATGAGCAGTTCTTC. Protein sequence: CASRDLAEWRNEQFF.

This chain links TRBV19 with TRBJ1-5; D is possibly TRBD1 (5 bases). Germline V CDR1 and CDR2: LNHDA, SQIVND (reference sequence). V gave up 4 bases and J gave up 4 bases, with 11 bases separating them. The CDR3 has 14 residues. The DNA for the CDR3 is TGTGCCAGTAGTAATGGGGCGCAGAATCAGCCCCAGCATTTT. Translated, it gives CASSNGAQNQPQHF.

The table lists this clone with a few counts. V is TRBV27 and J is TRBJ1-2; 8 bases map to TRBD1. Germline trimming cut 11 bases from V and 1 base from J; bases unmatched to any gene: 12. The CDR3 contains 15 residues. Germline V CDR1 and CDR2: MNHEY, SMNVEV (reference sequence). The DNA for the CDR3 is TGTGCCCTTTCTGGAAAGGACAGGGTTAACTATGGCTACACCTTC. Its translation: CALSGKDRVNYGYTF.

The chain's CDR3 is CASKEREARANTGELFF. CDR3 nucleotides: TGTGCCAGCAAGGAGCGGGAGGCCCGTGCGAACACCGGGGAGCTGTTTTTT. The genes are TRBV21-1 and TRBJ2-2; the table's D gene call, TRBD2, was not cross checked with the DNA. TRBV21-1 is shown as a pseudogene. The CDR3 spans 17 residues.

The CDR3 DNA reads as TGCGCCAGCAGCCACCCTCGGCGGGATGGGGAGCAGTACTTC. Encoded protein: CASSHPRRDGEQYF. This chain uses TRBV4-3 with TRBJ2-7; D is possibly TRBD2 (6 bases). The CDR3 consists of 14 residues. V gave up 3 bases and J gave up 7 bases, with 16 bases separating them. Per germline, CDR1 LGHNA and CDR2 YSLEER.